What follows are 5 T cell receptor beta chains derived from one specimen sequenced in a study of long-term antiretroviral therapy in people with HIV. An immunoSEQ assay, version v3.0, was performed at survey level. Here immunoSEQ multiplex PCR was the method, and the copy in TCRdb shows in-frame clones only, minus some. This sample has 15,000 to 20,000 clones; approximately 90% occur once, and the top ten carry less than 9.5%. The source material was unsorted PBMCs, sampled 4.2 years after starting antiretroviral therapy. All receptors come from a man in his forties or fifties with HIV.

The chain carries TRBV6-5 and TRBJ1-2; TRBD1 might be the D (5 bases). The CDR3 covers 14 residues. The V gene lost 2 bases and the J gene lost 4 bases, with 11 bases spanning the gap. Germline CDR1 MNHEY, CDR2 SVGAGI. This CDR3 is CASSYGTGSYGYTF. CDR3 nucleotides: TGTGCCAGCAGTTACGGGACGGGCAGCTATGGCTACACCTTC.

V usage is TRBV27 and J usage is TRBJ2-7, with D possibly matching TRBD1 (5 bases). V lost 2 bases, J lost 5 bases, and 16 bases lay in between. CDR3 length: 15 amino acids. The germline CDR1 and CDR2 sequences are MNHEY and SMNVEV (reference sequence). The CDR3 DNA reads TGTGCCAGCAGTTTAGGGGCAATATTACCGAACGAGCAGTACTTC. Encoded protein: CASSLGAILPNEQYF.

The J gene is TRBJ2-7, the V gene TRBV29-1; the D gene is possibly TRBD2 (5 bases). The V gene lost 6 bases and the J gene lost 2 bases, with 14 bases spanning the gap. The CDR3 is 13 residues long. Germline V gives CDR1 SQVTM, CDR2 ANQGSEA. CDR3 DNA: TGCAGCGTGGTTGGACTCAATCCCTACGAGCAGTACTTC. Protein product: CSVVGLNPYEQYF.

This chain joins TRBV30 and TRBJ1-1; D is perhaps TRBD1 (6 bases). The CDR3 length is 13 residues. The germline gives CDR1 GTSNPN, CDR2 SVGIG (reference sequence). Trimming left V 1 base short and J 4 bases short, with 10 bases between. The CDR3 bases are TGTGCCTGGAGTGAAACAGGGCCCACTGAAGCTTTCTTT. This translates into CAWSETGPTEAFF.

There are a few counts of this clone. CDR3 sequence (DNA): TGTGCCAGCAGTTACCCGACCCTCGGCGGGGGTTACGAGCAGTACTTC. It specifies CASSYPTLGGGYEQYF. The chain combines TRBV6-6 with TRBJ2-7; 7 nucleotides align to TRBD2. Germline-derived CDR1 and CDR2 are MNHNY and SVGAGI (reference sequence). CDR3 size: 16 residues. The trim removed 2 bases at V and 4 bases at J, leaving 11 bases unmatched.